This T cell receptor beta chain was found in a study of shared clonotypes between healthy human individuals. For this clone: Its specificity is not known.

Deep-level running was used for the assay. The protocol was immunoSEQ multiplex PCR, while the TCRdb copy is restricted to in-frame clones and leaves out a portion. In the table there are around 600,000 clones, around 97% of which are singletons. Overall study findings and caveats: Shared across a few donors were around 5% of the naive CD4 clonotypes.

Trimming cost V 4 bases and J 9 bases, with 19 bases left between them. The CDR3 is 15 residues long. Germline lookup yields CDR1 LNHDA and CDR2 SQIVND (reference sequence). Specimen: naive CD4+ T cells sorted from blood. Subset given: CD45RA+ positively selected. This clonotype originated in a woman in her 30s in good health. The chain links TRBV19 to TRBJ1-5; tentative D call: TRBD1 (5 bases). CDR3 residues: CASSTWTREGRPQHF. CDR3 in DNA: TGTGCCAGTAGTACCTGGACACGGGAAGGGCGGCCCCAGCATTTT.